This is a list of T cell receptor beta chains from one sample in a study of blood T cell repertoires in COVID-19. Measured with immunoSEQ multiplex PCR; TCRdb has only the in-frame clones, and not every one. Of 200,000 or so clones listed, over 75% were seen once; the top ten hold about 18%. The sequencing input was peripheral blood. The receptor source for this set is a person between 65 and 80 years old with COVID-19, enrolled during active disease. Each CDR3 is given with its conserved first and last residue. D genes are given only for firm matches. Clone size is given for some rows only: seen once, a few or many times, or a class if the clone is expanded.

v_call	clone_size	d_call	j_call	cdr3_length	cdr3_nt	cdr3_aa
TRBV4-2	NA	NA	TRBJ1-1	16	TGTGCCAGCAGCCAAGAGGCAGGGAGGGGGGGAACTGAAGCTTTCTTT	CASSQEAGRGGTEAFF
TRBV10-3	NA	NA	TRBJ1-6	13	TGTGCCCTCCGGAGAGATTATAATTCACCCCTCCACTTT	CALRRDYNSPLHF
TRBV4-2	NA	TRBD2	TRBJ2-1	17	TGTGCCAGCAGCCCCTGGTCCAGCGGGAGCTCCTACAATGAGCAGTTCTTC	CASSPWSSGSSYNEQFF
TRBV28	once	TRBD2	TRBJ2-7	18	TGTGCCAGTATGCCCTCCTCGGGACTAGCGGGAGTCGGGGACGAGCAGTACTTC	CASMPSSGLAGVGDEQYF
TRBV5-6	NA	TRBD1	TRBJ2-7	14	TGTGCCAGCAGCCCAGGGACAGTGTTCTACGAGCAGTACTTC	CASSPGTVFYEQYF
TRBV7-9	NA	NA	TRBJ2-1	14	TGTGCCAGCAGCTTAGAGGGGCGAGTAGGGGAGCAGTTCTTC	CASSLEGRVGEQFF
TRBV7-8	NA	TRBD1	TRBJ2-6	18	TGTGCCAGCAGCCCGAGGGACAGGGTAGGCTCTGGGGCCAACGTCCTGACTTTC	CASSPRDRVGSGANVLTF
TRBV27	NA	NA	TRBJ1-6	13	TGTGCCAGTCGGCCAGGAACCGCTTCACCCCTCCACTTT	CASRPGTASPLHF
TRBV9	NA	NA	TRBJ2-3	14	TGTGCCAGCACCCGAGGCGGGAGCACAGATACGCAGTATTTT	CASTRGGSTDTQYF
TRBV7-6	NA	TRBD1	TRBJ2-7	16	TGTGCCAGCAGCCCACTAACACAGGGGATAATCAGCGAGCAGTACTTC	CASSPLTQGIISEQYF
TRBV5-3	NA	NA	TRBJ2-3	17	TGTGCCAGAAGCTTGAAGTCGGACAGAACTAGCACAGATACGCAGTATTTT	CARSLKSDRTSTDTQYF
TRBV6-1	NA	NA	TRBJ2-1	15	TGTGCCAGCAGTGAAGTTAGGGGGGGCTACAATGAGCAGTTCTTC	CASSEVRGGYNEQFF
TRBV5-4	NA	NA	TRBJ2-5	16	TGTGCCAGCAGCTCCCCGGCAGGGTTGGGTCAGGAGACCCAGTACTTC	CASSSPAGLGQETQYF
TRBV6-6	NA	NA	TRBJ2-1	17	TGTGCCAGCAGTCACGCTCCGTTGGCGGGGGCCCCCAATGAGCAGTTCTTC	CASSHAPLAGAPNEQFF
TRBV6-5	NA	TRBD1	TRBJ1-2	13	TGTGCCAGCAGTTCCGGACAGGGGTATGGCTACACCTTC	CASSSGQGYGYTF
TRBV5-1	NA	NA	TRBJ2-3	15	TGCGCCAGCAGGACTAGTCCAACGAGCACAGATACGCAGTATTTT	CASRTSPTSTDTQYF
TRBV7-2	NA	TRBD1	TRBJ1-5	16	TGTGCCAGCAGCTTAACAGGGGGCTTTCGCAATCAGCCCCAGCATTTT	CASSLTGGFRNQPQHF
TRBV18	NA	NA	TRBJ2-7	14	TGTGCCAGCTCACCACGGGCCAGGGAGGACGAGCAGTACTTC	CASSPRAREDEQYF
TRBV19	NA	TRBD1	TRBJ2-5	15	TGTGCCAGTAGCTCGTCAGGGGGCGGGTTAGAGACCCAGTACTTC	CASSSSGGGLETQYF
TRBV27	once	TRBD1	TRBJ1-2	15	TGTGCCAGCAGTTTAGACAGGGGCGATACCTATGGCTACACCTTC	CASSLDRGDTYGYTF
TRBV9	NA	TRBD1	TRBJ1-1	15	TGTGCCAGCAGCAGGGGAACAGGGGGCGCCGTACGGGCTTTCTTT	CASSRGTGGAVRAFF
TRBV3-1/TRBV3-2	NA	TRBD1	TRBJ1-2	15	TGTGCCAGCAGGGGGGCTTCGACAGGGAACTATGGCTACACCTTC	CASRGASTGNYGYTF
TRBV6-2/TRBV6-3	NA	NA	TRBJ2-2	14	TGTGCCAGCAGCCGCGGCCTGGGCACCGGGGAGCTGTTTTTT	CASSRGLGTGELFF
TRBV7-3	NA	TRBD1	TRBJ1-6	15	TGTGCCAGCAGCTTAATGGGACAGGGGAATTCACCCCTCCACTTT	CASSLMGQGNSPLHF
TRBV7-9	NA	NA	TRBJ1-1	14	TGTGCCAGCAGCAGAGATACAGGGTTCACTGAAGCTTTCTTT	CASSRDTGFTEAFF
TRBV2	NA	NA	TRBJ1-6	15	TGTGCCAGCAGTGAGCCCGGCAGGGCGGCTTCACCCCTCCACTTT	CASSEPGRAASPLHF
TRBV30	NA	NA	TRBJ1-3	13	TGTGCCTGCGGAGATTTGGAGGGAAACACCATATATTTT	CACGDLEGNTIYF
TRBV7-6	NA	NA	TRBJ1-5	14	TGTGCCAGCCACTCGGGGTCCCCTAATCAGCCCCAGCATTTT	CASHSGSPNQPQHF
TRBV7-9	NA	NA	TRBJ2-3	15	TGTGCCAGCAGCTTAGTTCGCGGTTCCACAGATACGCAGTATTTT	CASSLVRGSTDTQYF
TRBV29-1	NA	TRBD1	TRBJ2-3	16	TGCAGCGTTGAATTGCCCCCCGACAGGGGCACAGATACGCAGTATTTT	CSVELPPDRGTDTQYF
TRBV28	NA	TRBD2	TRBJ2-4	15	TGTGCCAGCACCCGGGGGGGATTAGCCAAAAACATTCAGTACTTC	CASTRGGLAKNIQYF
TRBV30	NA	NA	TRBJ1-5	13	TGTGCCTGGAGTGGAGGGCGGGATCAGCCCCAGCATTTT	CAWSGGRDQPQHF
TRBV29-1	NA	NA	TRBJ1-2	15	TGCAGCGTTCGTTCCGCAGACAGAGCTAACTATGGCTACACCTTC	CSVRSADRANYGYTF
TRBV5-4	once	NA	TRBJ1-1	15	TGTGCCAGCAGTTTTATCTCCAGGGGAGACACTGAAGCTTTCTTT	CASSFISRGDTEAFF
TRBV3-1/TRBV3-2	NA	TRBD1	TRBJ1-2	13	TGTGCCAGCAGCCTACTCGGACAGGGCAGCTACACCTTC	CASSLLGQGSYTF
TRBV5-1	NA	NA	TRBJ1-2	17	TGCGCCAGCAGCTTGGCCGGCGGCGGGAACCAGAACTATGGCTACACCTTC	CASSLAGGGNQNYGYTF
TRBV19	NA	NA	TRBJ1-4	16	TGTGCCAGTAGTATAGCAGGGGCGACCACCGGGGAAAAACTGTTTTTT	CASSIAGATTGEKLFF
TRBV12-3/TRBV12-4	NA	NA	TRBJ1-5	13	TGTGCCAGCACCCTAGGGGGAATCCAGCCCCAGCATTTT	CASTLGGIQPQHF
TRBV7-2	NA	TRBD2	TRBJ2-5	17	TGTGCCAGCAGCTTAGTTGGTCTAGCGGGAGCGGCAGAGACCCAGTACTTC	CASSLVGLAGAAETQYF
TRBV27	NA	NA	TRBJ2-7	12	TGTGCCAGCAGTTCACAGGGCGTCGAGCAGTACTTC	CASSSQGVEQYF
TRBV4-3	NA	NA	TRBJ2-7	16	TGCGCCAGCAGCCAAGATCTAGCGCCTTTTTCCTACGAGCAGTACTTC	CASSQDLAPFSYEQYF
TRBV5-4	NA	TRBD2	TRBJ2-5	16	TGTGCCAGCAGCCGAACTAGCGGGGGGGCTTGGGAGACCCAGTACTTC	CASSRTSGGAWETQYF
TRBV20-1	NA	NA	TRBJ2-2	13	TGCAGTGCTAGTCCAGCGAACACCGGGGAGCTGTTTTTT	CSASPANTGELFF
TRBV6-5	NA	NA	TRBJ1-1	16	TGTGCCAGCAGTTACCGGCCAGGGCTCGTTTTCACTGAAGCTTTCTTT	CASSYRPGLVFTEAFF
TRBV5-6	NA	NA	TRBJ2-1	16	TGTGCCAGCAGCCGACTCGAAACAGGTTCCTACAATGAGCAGTTCTTC	CASSRLETGSYNEQFF
TRBV20-1	NA	TRBD2	TRBJ2-5	15	TGCAGTGCTAGTGAGACTAGCGGCCTTCAAGAGACCCAGTACTTC	CSASETSGLQETQYF
TRBV15	NA	NA	TRBJ2-6	16	TGTGCCACCAGCAGAGGAGGAGGCTCTGGGGCCAACGTCCTGACTTTC	CATSRGGGSGANVLTF
TRBV27	once	NA	TRBJ1-6	18	TGTGCCAGCAGTTTACGGTTACAGGGAAGAGTATATAATTCACCCCTCCACTTT	CASSLRLQGRVYNSPLHF
TRBV15	NA	TRBD2	TRBJ2-7	14	TGTGCCACCAGCAGAGATAGCGGGGCCTACGAGCAGTACTTC	CATSRDSGAYEQYF
TRBV19	NA	NA	TRBJ2-7	17	TGTGCCAGTAGTATAATAGGTACCGGGGATCCGACTGACGAGCAGTACTTC	CASSIIGTGDPTDEQYF
TRBV4-1	NA	NA	TRBJ1-3	15	TGCGCCAGCAGTCTTTGGGGGGGACCTGGAAACACCATATATTTT	CASSLWGGPGNTIYF
TRBV6-5	NA	TRBD2	TRBJ2-1	13	TGTGCCAGCAGCGGGAGGGGTATCAATGAGCAGTTCTTC	CASSGRGINEQFF
TRBV19	NA	NA	TRBJ2-7	14	TGTGCCAGTAGTAGGGGCGCCAGGGACACCAAGCAGTACTTC	CASSRGARDTKQYF
TRBV10-3	NA	NA	TRBJ1-6	16	TGTGCCATCAGAGAAACAGGCTCAACCTATAATTCACCCCTCCACTTT	CAIRETGSTYNSPLHF